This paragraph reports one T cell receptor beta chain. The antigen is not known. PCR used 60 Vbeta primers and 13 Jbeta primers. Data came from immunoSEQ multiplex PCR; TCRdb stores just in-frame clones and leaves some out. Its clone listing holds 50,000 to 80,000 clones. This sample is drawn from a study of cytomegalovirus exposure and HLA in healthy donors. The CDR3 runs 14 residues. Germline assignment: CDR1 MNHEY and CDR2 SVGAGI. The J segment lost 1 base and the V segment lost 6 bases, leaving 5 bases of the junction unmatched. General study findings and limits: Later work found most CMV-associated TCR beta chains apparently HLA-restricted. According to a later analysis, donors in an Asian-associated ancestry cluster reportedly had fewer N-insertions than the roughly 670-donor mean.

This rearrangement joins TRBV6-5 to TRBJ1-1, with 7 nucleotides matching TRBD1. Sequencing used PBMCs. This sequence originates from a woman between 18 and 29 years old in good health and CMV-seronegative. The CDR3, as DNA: TGTGCCAGCAGCTACGGGACAGCGAACACTGAAGCTTTCTTT. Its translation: CASSYGTANTEAFF.